The 22 T cell receptor beta chains given below trace back to one sample, sequenced in a study of blood T cell repertoires in COVID-19. Clones were read by immunoSEQ multiplex PCR, and TCRdb kept only the in-frame ones, dropping some. This sample yields approximately 140,000 clones, of which approximately 90% are seen a single time; 28% belongs to the top ten. The material sequenced was peripheral blood. The source of these receptors is a human donor in a cohort sampled during active COVID-19.

This chain joins TRBV7-3 and TRBJ2-2, with a weak D call TRBD1 (5 bases). V shed 5 bases and J shed 4 bases, with 14 bases lying between them. This CDR3 comprises 15 residues. Germline CDR1 is SGHTA and CDR2 is FQGTGA. The CDR3 nucleotides read TGTGCCAGCAGCCAGGGTCCCTCAAGCACCGGGGAGCTGTTTTTT. Amino acid sequence: CASSQGPSSTGELFF.

This sequence joins TRBV3-1 (or the pseudogene TRBV3-2) and TRBJ1-2; 10 bases are shared with TRBD1. The V gene's germline CDR1 is LGHDT and CDR2 YNNKEL (reference sequence). The CDR3 extends over 14 amino acids. Germline trimming cut 4 bases from V and 7 bases from J; bases unmatched to any gene: 6. The CDR3 DNA reads TGTGCCAGCAGCCCTGGGACAGGGGAAAGTGGCTACACCTTC. It translates to CASSPGTGESGYTF.

V and J are TRBV12-3 or TRBV12-4 and TRBJ1-1, with D perhaps TRBD1 (5 bases). The CDR3 loop spans 13 amino acids. V lost 5 bases, J lost 3 bases, and 10 bases lay in between. CDR3 in amino acids: CASSIGGDTEAFF. CDR3 DNA sequence: TGTGCCAGCAGTATCGGAGGGGACACTGAAGCTTTCTTT.

This chain connects TRBV6-4 to TRBJ2-5, with 10 bases lining up with TRBD2. The length of the CDR3 is 15 residues. V trimming: 6 bases; J trimming: 5 bases; junction bases outside the gene matches: 9. The V gene's germline CDR1 is MRHNA and CDR2 SNTAGT. The CDR3 sequence is CASSMAAGGLETQYF. CDR3 nucleotides: TGTGCCAGCAGCATGGCAGCGGGGGGGCTGGAGACCCAGTACTTC.

V gene TRBV5-1 combines with J gene TRBJ1-1; possibly TRBD1 for D (5 bases). The germline V gene encodes CDR1 SGHRS and CDR2 YFSETQ. The CDR3 runs 14 residues. Deletions cut 0 bases from V and 1 base from J, with 7 bases between. The CDR3 protein is CASSLDRRNTEAFF. In nucleotides, the CDR3 is TGCGCCAGCAGCTTGGACAGGAGGAACACTGAAGCTTTCTTT.

The chain links TRBV11-2 to TRBJ2-1; D possibly corresponds to TRBD1 (6 bases). From germline, CDR1 is SGHAT and CDR2 FQNNGV. CDR3 length: 17 residues. V was shortened by 2 bases and J by 0 bases, with 14 bases between the two germline ends. CDR3 DNA sequence: TGTGCCAGCAGCTTAATGGGTGACAGGAGCTCCTACAATGAGCAGTTCTTC. Its translation is CASSLMGDRSSYNEQFF.

This clone was counted only a few times. The V and J genes are TRBV20-1 and TRBJ1-2; perhaps TRBD1 as D (5 bases). Germline CDR1 is DFQATT and CDR2 is SNEGSKA (reference sequence). The CDR3 consists of 12 residues. V shed 3 bases and J shed 6 bases, with 11 bases lying between them. The CDR3 here is CSASTGLDGYTF. In DNA, the CDR3 is TGCAGTGCTAGTACAGGTTTGGATGGCTACACCTTC.

V gene TRBV9 combines with J gene TRBJ2-6; 8 bases agree with TRBD1. Germline V gives CDR1 SGDLS, CDR2 YYNGEE. The CDR3 length is 19 residues. Trimming took 3 bases from V and 0 from J; bases not matched to a gene: 11. CDR3 nucleotides: TGTGCCAGCAGCGCAGAGCTCCAGGGGGCTCCCTCTGGGGCCAACGTCCTGACTTTC. Protein: CASSAELQGAPSGANVLTF.

The J gene is TRBJ2-7, the V gene TRBV7-2; D is undetermined. The germline V gene has CDR1 SGHTA and CDR2 FQGNSA. The CDR3 has 14 amino acids. V was trimmed by 8 bases and J by 2 bases, leaving 16 bases between them. The CDR3 protein is CASSSGEVPYEQYF. As DNA, the CDR3 is TGTGCCAGCTCCTCCGGCGAGGTCCCCTACGAGCAGTACTTC.

The rearrangement uses TRBV4-3 and TRBJ2-7, with D possibly being TRBD1 (5 bases). Germline V gives CDR1 LGHNA, CDR2 YSLEER. CDR3 length equals 15 residues. Trimming pared 3 bases from V and 2 bases from J, leaving 14 bases between. The CDR3 region is CASSQVQGTPYEQYF. The CDR3 nucleotides are TGCGCCAGCAGCCAGGTTCAGGGCACTCCCTACGAGCAGTACTTC.

V and J are TRBV9 and TRBJ1-1; 7 bases fit TRBD1. V shed 4 bases, J shed 5 bases, and the junction held 2 bases outside the gene matches. Germline V CDR1 and CDR2: SGDLS, YYNGEE. This CDR3 has 12 residues. CDR3 bases: TGTGCCAGCAGCACGGACAGGACTGAAGCTTTCTTT. Encoded protein: CASSTDRTEAFF.

The genes are TRBV30 and TRBJ1-2; 7 bases are a match to TRBD1. V trimming: 0 bases; J trimming: 6 bases; junction bases outside the gene matches: 7. Germline V gives CDR1 GTSNPN, CDR2 SVGIG (reference sequence). The CDR3 is 14 residues long. The CDR3 protein is CAWSVPEQGNGYTF. The CDR3, as DNA: TGTGCCTGGAGTGTACCGGAACAGGGGAATGGCTACACCTTC.

V and J are TRBV2 and TRBJ2-4, with 8 bases fitting TRBD2. V was clipped by 6 bases and J by 2 bases; unmatched bases: 6. The CDR3 runs to 15 residues. The germline V gene has CDR1 SNHLY and CDR2 FYNNEI. This CDR3 is CASRDPGGTKNIQYF. CDR3 in DNA: TGTGCCAGCAGGGACCCGGGGGGGACCAAAAACATTCAGTACTTC.

This chain links TRBV11-3 with TRBJ1-4; D call uncertain. V lost 5 bases and J lost 8, with 18 bases in between. Germline assignment: CDR1 SGHNT and CDR2 YENEEA. This CDR3 spans 15 amino acids. In DNA, the CDR3 is TGTGCCAGCAGCATCCCGGGAAGAAGGTGGGAAAAACTGTTTTTT. Translated: CASSIPGRRWEKLFF.

The chain couples TRBV9 to TRBJ2-1, with 9 positions matching TRBD2. The length of the CDR3 is 15 residues. Germline trimming cut 2 bases from V and 9 bases from J; bases unmatched to any gene: 9. Germline V gives CDR1 SGDLS, CDR2 YYNGEE. The CDR3 nucleotides read TGTGCCAGCAGCGTCGTGTGGCGGGGGGGCAGTGAGCAGTTCTTC. Translation: CASSVVWRGGSEQFF.

This clone was seen only once. V is TRBV19 and J is TRBJ2-7; 7 positions agree with TRBD1. Trimming cost V 1 base and J 2 bases; bases outside gene matches: 5. Looked up from germline, CDR1 is LNHDA and CDR2 is SQIVND (reference sequence). This CDR3 is 15 amino acids long. The CDR3 loop is CASSIGPGQPYEQYF. In nucleotides, the CDR3 is TGTGCCAGTAGTATAGGACCGGGACAGCCCTACGAGCAGTACTTC.

This rearrangement joins TRBV30 to TRBJ2-3; D possibly corresponds to TRBD2 (6 bases). Germline assignment: CDR1 GTSNPN and CDR2 SVGIG (reference sequence). The CDR3 is 13 residues long. Between the trimmed V and J ends, which lost 4 bases and 3 bases, there was a span of 11 bases. The CDR3 DNA follows: TGTGCCTGGAATGCGGCGGGGACAGATACGCAGTATTTT. Encoded protein: CAWNAAGTDTQYF. The complete variable domain, with remaining parts taken from reference TRBV30 and TRBJ2-3, reads SQTIHQWPATLVQPVGSPLSLECTVEGTSNPNLYWYRQAAGRGLQLLFYSVGIGQISSEVPQNLSASRPQDRQFILSSKKLLLSDSGFYLCAWNAAGTDTQYFGPGTRLTVL.

The CDR3 spells CASSLVVGLGSDEQYF. CDR3 coding DNA: TGTGCCAGCAGCTTAGTAGTGGGGCTCGGGTCGGACGAGCAGTACTTC. This chain uses TRBV11-2 with TRBJ2-7, with D possibly being TRBD1 (5 bases). In germline, CDR1 is SGHAT, CDR2 FQNNGV. The germline V and J ends were trimmed by 1 base and 5 bases, with 18 bases remaining between them. The CDR3 runs 16 residues.

The chain carries TRBV7-9 and TRBJ2-5, with 8 nucleotides matching TRBD1. V was pared by 5 bases and J by 4 bases, with 9 bases of the junction left unmatched. Germline V gene lookup returns CDR1 SEHNR and CDR2 FQNEAQ (reference sequence). The CDR3 is 15 amino acids. In DNA, the CDR3 is TGTGCCAGCAGCCGAGGGCTTACAGGGGGAGAGACCCAGTACTTC. It yields the protein CASSRGLTGGETQYF.

In its sample, this clone was seen once. The V call is TRBV6-1, the J call TRBJ2-1, with 8 bases fitting TRBD1. CDR1 is MNHNS, CDR2 SASEGT, per germline. The CDR3 length is 16 residues. With V trimmed by 4 bases and J by 9 bases, 14 bases remained unmatched. CDR3 DNA: TGTGCCAGCAGTGGCAGGGGGCGGTGGGATGAATCTGAGCAGTTCTTC. Protein sequence: CASSGRGRWDESEQFF.

The chain recombines TRBV7-8 with TRBJ2-5, with D unresolved. CDR1 is SGHVS and CDR2 is FQNEAQ in the germline V gene. The CDR3 is 11 amino acids. Trimming removed 5 bases at V and 3 bases at J, with 4 bases between. The chain's CDR3 is CASSPKETQYF. For the CDR3, the DNA is TGTGCCAGCAGCCCTAAAGAGACCCAGTACTTC. The full variable domain, in which reference TRBV7-8 and TRBJ2-5 provide the parts outside the CDR3, is GAGVSQSPRYKVAKRGQDVALRCDPISGHVSLFWYQQALGQGPEFLTYFQNEAQLDKSGLPSDRFFAERPEGSVSTLKIQRTQQEDSAVYLCASSPKETQYFGPGTRLLVL.

This clone was recorded once. V gene TRBV5-6 combines with J gene TRBJ2-3; D remains ambiguous. The CDR3 loop spans 12 amino acids. CDR1 is SGHDT, CDR2 YYEEEE, per germline. Between the trimmed V and J ends, which lost 5 bases and 8 bases, there was a span of 12 bases. CDR3 sequence reads: CASSWQAFTQYF. The CDR3 bases are TGTGCCAGCAGTTGGCAGGCGTTTACGCAGTATTTT.